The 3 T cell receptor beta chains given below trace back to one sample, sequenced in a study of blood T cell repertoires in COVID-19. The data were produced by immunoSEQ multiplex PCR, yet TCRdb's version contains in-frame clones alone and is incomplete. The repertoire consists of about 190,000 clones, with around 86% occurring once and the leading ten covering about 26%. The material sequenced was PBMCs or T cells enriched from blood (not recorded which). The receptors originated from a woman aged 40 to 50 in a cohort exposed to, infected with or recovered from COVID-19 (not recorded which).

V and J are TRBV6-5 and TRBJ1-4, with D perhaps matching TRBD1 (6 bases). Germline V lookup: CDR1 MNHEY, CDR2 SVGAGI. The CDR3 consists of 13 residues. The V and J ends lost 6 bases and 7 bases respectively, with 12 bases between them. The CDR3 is CASSLNRVEKLFF. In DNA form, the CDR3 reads TGTGCCAGCAGCTTGAACAGGGTTGAAAAACTGTTTTTT.

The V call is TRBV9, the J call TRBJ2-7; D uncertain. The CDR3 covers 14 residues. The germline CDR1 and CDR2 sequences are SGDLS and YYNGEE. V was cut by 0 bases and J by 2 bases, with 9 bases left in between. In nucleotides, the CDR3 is TGTGCCAGCAGCGTAGCAGGCAGGCCCTACGAGCAGTACTTC. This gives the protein CASSVAGRPYEQYF.

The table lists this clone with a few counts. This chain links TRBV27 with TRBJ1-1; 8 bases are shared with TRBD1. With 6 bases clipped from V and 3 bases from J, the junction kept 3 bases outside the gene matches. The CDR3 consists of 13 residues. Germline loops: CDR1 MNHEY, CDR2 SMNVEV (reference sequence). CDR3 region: CASRGTGHTEAFF. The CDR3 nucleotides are TGTGCCAGCAGGGGGACAGGCCACACTGAAGCTTTCTTT.